This record concerns one T cell receptor beta chain sequence. The same CDR3 can be traced to other DNA sequences in this sample. This sample was included in a study of blood T cell repertoires in COVID-19. Original processing methods: Amplification of reference gene primers was used by the study to estimate nucleated cell counts. The method was immunoSEQ multiplex PCR; TCRdb's version includes in-frame clones alone and lacks a portion of them. The V and J calls and clone size are taken from that table; D and trimming were inferred from the DNA. The sample gives 35,000 to 40,000 clones, roughly 75% of which show up once; 16% is in the top ten. Germline loops: CDR1 LNHDA, CDR2 SQIVND (reference sequence). V shed 6 bases and J shed 0 bases, with 6 bases lying between them. The CDR3 covers 13 residues.

The sequence was obtained from a man in his sixties or seventies with acute or convalescent COVID-19. Sequenced input: peripheral blood. The chain couples TRBV19 to TRBJ1-3; D is ambiguous. The CDR3 coding sequence is TGTGCCAGTAGCCGCGACTCTGGAAACACCATATATTTT. This codes for CASSRDSGNTIYF.